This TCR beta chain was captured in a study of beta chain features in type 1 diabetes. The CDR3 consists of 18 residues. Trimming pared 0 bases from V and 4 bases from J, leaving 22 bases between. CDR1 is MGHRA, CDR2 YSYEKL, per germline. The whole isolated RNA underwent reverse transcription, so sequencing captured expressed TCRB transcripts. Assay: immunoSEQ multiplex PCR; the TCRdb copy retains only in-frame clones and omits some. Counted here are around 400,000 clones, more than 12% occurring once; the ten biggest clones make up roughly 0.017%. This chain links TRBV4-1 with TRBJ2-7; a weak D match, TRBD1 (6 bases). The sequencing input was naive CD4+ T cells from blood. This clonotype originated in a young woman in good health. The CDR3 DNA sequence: TGCGCCAGCAGCCAAGATTTGGGTAGGCGCCAGGGGATATACGAGCAGTACTTC. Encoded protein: CASSQDLGRRQGIYEQYF.